These 4 T cell receptor beta chains were sequenced from one sample in a study of cytomegalovirus exposure and HLA in healthy donors. 60 Vbeta and 13 Jbeta primers were used in PCR. The protocol was immunoSEQ multiplex PCR, while the TCRdb copy is restricted to in-frame clones and leaves out a portion. The sample records about 180,000 clones, over 65% being singletons. Sequenced sample: PBMCs. The source of these receptors is a man aged 18 to 30 in good health and CMV-seronegative.

With respect to this clone: At one end, the junction sequence differs from germline, possibly due to a read error. The chain is built from TRBV27 and TRBJ2-1; TRBD2 matches at 13 bases. From germline, CDR1 is MNHEY and CDR2 SMNVEV (reference sequence). The CDR3 length is 14 residues. The CDR3 bases are TGTGCCAACAGTTTACTAGCGGGGGGGGATGAGCAGTTCTTC. It is translated as CANSLLAGGDEQFF.

This clone was observed a handful of times. The chain uses TRBV7-9 and TRBJ2-7; D gene unclear. V dropped 1 base and J dropped 1 base, with 11 bases sitting between them. The CDR3 is made up of 15 amino acids. Germline V CDR1 and CDR2: SEHNR, FQNEAQ (reference sequence). The DNA of the CDR3 is TGTGCCAGCAGCTTAGATTCTAGTTGGTCCTACGAGCAGTACTTC. Its translation is CASSLDSSWSYEQYF.

The chain recombines TRBV9 with TRBJ2-3; D might be TRBD2 (6 bases). CDR1 SGDLS and CDR2 YYNGEE come from the germline V gene. The CDR3 totals 15 residues. Trimming cost V 2 bases and J 0 bases, with 10 bases left between them. For the CDR3, the DNA is TGTGCCAGCAGCGTGGCGGGGCCCAGCACAGATACGCAGTATTTT. Protein product: CASSVAGPSTDTQYF.

The rearrangement uses TRBV14 and TRBJ2-6; 7 bases fit TRBD1. From germline, CDR1 is SGHDN and CDR2 FVKESK. The ends lost 0 bases at V and 7 bases at J; junction bases unmatched: 6. The CDR3 totals 16 residues. As DNA, the CDR3 is TGTGCCAGCAGCCAAGAAGTGCACAGGGGTGCCAACGTCCTGACTTTC. It is translated as CASSQEVHRGANVLTF.